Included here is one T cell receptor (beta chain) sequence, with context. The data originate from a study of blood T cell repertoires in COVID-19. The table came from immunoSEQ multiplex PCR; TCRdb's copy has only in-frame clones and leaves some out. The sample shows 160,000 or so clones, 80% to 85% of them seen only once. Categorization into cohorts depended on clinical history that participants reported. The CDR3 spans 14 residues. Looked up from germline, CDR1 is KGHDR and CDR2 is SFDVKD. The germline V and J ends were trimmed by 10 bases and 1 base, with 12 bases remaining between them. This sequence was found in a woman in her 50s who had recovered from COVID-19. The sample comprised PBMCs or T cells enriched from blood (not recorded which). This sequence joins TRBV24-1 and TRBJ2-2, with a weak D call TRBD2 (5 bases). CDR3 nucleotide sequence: TGTGCCACGGCGGCCGGGATGAACACCGGGGAGCTGTTTTTT. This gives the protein CATAAGMNTGELFF.